A selection of T cell receptor beta chains follows, all from one sample in a study of somatic mutations in cytotoxic T cells in rheumatoid arthritis. TCRdb's copy holds only in-frame clones and misses some; the assay was immunoSEQ multiplex PCR. The table includes approximately 14,000 clones, 65% to 80% detected once. The specimen was CD8+ T cells sorted from blood. These receptor sequences come from an adult with rheumatoid arthritis. The CDR3 runs from the conserved cysteine through the conserved F or W.

j_call | v_call | cdr3_aa
TRBJ1-1 | TRBV9 | CASGSPDRGANTEAFF
TRBJ1-3 | TRBV9 | CASSPPGHKNTIYF
TRBJ2-2 | TRBV5-1 | CASSFQGFGELFF
TRBJ2-1 | TRBV9 | CASSVAGAYNEQFF
TRBJ2-2 | TRBV9 | CASTRADTGELFF
TRBJ2-4 | TRBV2 | CASRPGVAKNIQYF
TRBJ1-1 | TRBV14 | CASSPKNTEAFF
TRBJ2-3 | TRBV5-6 | CASSFWADTQYF
TRBJ2-3 | TRBV5-1 | CASRYIGGGHNTDTQYF
TRBJ1-4 | TRBV9 | CASSVAWGSSEKLFF
TRBJ2-7 | TRBV30 | CARDGSSEQYF
TRBJ1-5 | TRBV28 | CASSPLRVGLRRAQHF
TRBJ2-7 | TRBV5-1 | CASSDDPLVGTYEQYF
TRBJ2-5 | TRBV6-5 | CASSWGLDQETQYF
TRBJ2-1 | TRBV28 | CASSLASGNSYNEQFF
TRBJ2-7 | TRBV7-9 | CASSPRQGGYEQYF
TRBJ2-4 | TRBV28 | CASSRDGKNIQYF
TRBJ2-7 | TRBV19 | CASSRYRDGEQYF
TRBJ1-2 | TRBV5-1 | CASSLAEDGSNYGYTF
TRBJ1-4 | TRBV2 | CASSLAAEDQREGLNEKLFF
TRBJ2-5 | TRBV18 | CASSPPAGGQETQYF
TRBJ1-6 | TRBV10-2 | CASKLKAVGSPLHF
TRBJ2-1 | TRBV5-1 | CASSSPESSYNEQFF
TRBJ2-3 | TRBV9 | CASSVDGATSDTQYF
TRBJ2-5 | TRBV28 | CASSLAPGRTQYF
TRBJ2-1 | TRBV27 | CASSLGAYNEQFF
TRBJ1-3 | TRBV6-5 | CASSYTGSAYGNTIYF
TRBJ2-2 | TRBV29-1 | CSVGGLSPGELFF
TRBJ1-1 | TRBV6-6 | CASSPSTLGGAFF
TRBJ2-1 | TRBV19 | CASSNSGSSYNEQFF
TRBJ2-1 | TRBV9 | CASSPTHLVPRSYNEQFF
TRBJ2-7 | TRBV7-6 | CASSFGGTYEQYF
TRBJ2-7 | TRBV2 | CASSAGRVNEQYF
TRBJ2-1 | TRBV7-2 | CASYGAGDNEQFF
TRBJ1-1 | TRBV11-2 | CASSFGAWNTEAFF
TRBJ1-1 | TRBV5-4 | CASSSTGTEAFF
TRBJ1-4 | TRBV27 | CASSFVALSEKLFF
TRBJ2-2 | TRBV11-2 | CASSPGQSFSGELFF
TRBJ1-2 | TRBV5-1 | CASRLGTADNYGYTF
TRBJ2-2 | TRBV9 | CASSITLGELFF
TRBJ1-1 | TRBV5-4 | CASSWWTGLNTEAFF
TRBJ2-1 | TRBV9 | CASSVGAGDEQFF
TRBJ2-7 | TRBV6-5 | CASSPEVYYEQYF
TRBJ1-1 | TRBV27 | CASRALIGAEAFF
TRBJ2-2 | TRBV6-1 | CASRAGPGELFF
TRBJ2-7 | TRBV4-1 | CASSQDGPPGTSGEQYF
TRBJ2-5 | TRBV6-5 | CASSWGTSKETQYF
TRBJ2-1 | TRBV27 | CASSWTSGINNEQFF
TRBJ1-6 | TRBV6-5 | CASSYSTNSPLHF
TRBJ1-6 | TRBV28 | CASSLAPHRSYNSPLHF
TRBJ2-1 | TRBV15 | CATSRDRELSYNEQFF